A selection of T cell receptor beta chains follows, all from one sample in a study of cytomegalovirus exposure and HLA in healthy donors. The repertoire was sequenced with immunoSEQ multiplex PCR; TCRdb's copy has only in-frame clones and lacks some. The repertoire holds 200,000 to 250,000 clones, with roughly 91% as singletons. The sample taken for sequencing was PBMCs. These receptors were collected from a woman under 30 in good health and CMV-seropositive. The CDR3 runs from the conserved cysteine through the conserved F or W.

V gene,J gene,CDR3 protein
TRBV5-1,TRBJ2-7,CASSLAVGGSHEQYF
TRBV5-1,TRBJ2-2,CASSLSTGGTGELFF
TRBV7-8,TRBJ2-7,CASGAQEQGSPYEQYF
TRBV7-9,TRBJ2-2,CASSPETNTGELFF
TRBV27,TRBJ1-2,CASSWTGFGDYGYTF
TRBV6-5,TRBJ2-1,CASSYPGLAGANEQFF
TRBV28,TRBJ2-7,CASSLYEQYF
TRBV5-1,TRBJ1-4,CASTGGQGNEKLFF
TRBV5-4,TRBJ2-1,CASSLAGDRAVGEQFF
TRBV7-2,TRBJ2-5,CASSVDRNQETQYF
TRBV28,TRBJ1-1,CASGDRDDAEAFF
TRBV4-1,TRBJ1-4,CASSQVPGRASEKLFF
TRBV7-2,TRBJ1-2,CASSLGGGSYGYTF
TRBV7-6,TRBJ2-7,CASSPGTSGRAGEQYF
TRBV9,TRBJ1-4,CASSLDGTGVSANEKLFF
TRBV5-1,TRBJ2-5,CASSLDRGPETQYF
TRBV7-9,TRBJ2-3,CASSPLAGVGRDTQYF
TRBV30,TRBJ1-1,CAWSPGYRVNTEAFF
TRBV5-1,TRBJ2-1,CASREAGTRDNEQFF
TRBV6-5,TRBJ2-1,CASSYSRDRGQFF
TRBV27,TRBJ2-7,CASFRGYEQYF
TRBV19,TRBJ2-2,CASRTYRGVADRGTGELFF
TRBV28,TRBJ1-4,CASSLYGRATNEKLFF
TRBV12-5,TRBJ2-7,CASGPGQNSYEQYF
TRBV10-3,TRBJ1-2,CAIKRDNNNYGYTF
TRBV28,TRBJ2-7,CASSLLNSYEQYF
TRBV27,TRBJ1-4,CASSYGTGMQKLFF
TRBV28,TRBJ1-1,CASIRTGTEAFF
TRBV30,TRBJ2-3,CAWSWTVTDTQYF
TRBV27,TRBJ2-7,CASSLGGTSGRQYF
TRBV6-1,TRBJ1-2,CASSLDRGNGYTF
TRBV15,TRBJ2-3,CATSRGNLATDTQYF
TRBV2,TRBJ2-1,CASSVLAGANEQFF
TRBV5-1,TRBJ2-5,CASSPRSGGAEAQYF
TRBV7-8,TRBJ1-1,CASSLRTGQVEAFF
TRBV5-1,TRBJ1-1,CASSRGSGGGTEAFF
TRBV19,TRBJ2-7,CASSIMSGMYYEQYF
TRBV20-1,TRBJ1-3,CSARRGPPMYF
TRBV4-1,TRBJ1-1,CASSARTEPNTEAFF
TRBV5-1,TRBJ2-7,CASSPPGGLTYEQYF
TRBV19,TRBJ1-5,CASTLTAAVSNQPQHF
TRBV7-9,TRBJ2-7,CASSRPKTGQVTYEQYF
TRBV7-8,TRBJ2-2,CASSQNGGPIRAGELFF
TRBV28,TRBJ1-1,CASSFLSTNTEAFF
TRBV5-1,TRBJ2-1,CASTLGGYDEQFF
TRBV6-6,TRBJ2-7,CASSRTGGPYEQYF
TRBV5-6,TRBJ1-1,CASSLGTQNTEAFF
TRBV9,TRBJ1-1,CASSVEGRANTEAFF
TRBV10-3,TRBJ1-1,CAISESSGAEVNTEAFF
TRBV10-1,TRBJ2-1,CASSEWSGRAVDEQFF
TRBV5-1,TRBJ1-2,CASSAGTGADYGYTF
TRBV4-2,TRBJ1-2,CASSQRTGDFGYTF
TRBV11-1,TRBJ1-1,CASSPQQGQDTEAFF